The 27 T cell receptor beta chains reported below all come from one sample, sequenced in a study of cytomegalovirus exposure and HLA in healthy donors. PCR involved 60 Vbeta and 13 Jbeta primers. TCRdb keeps only in-frame clones here, not all; method: immunoSEQ multiplex PCR. The sample lists 150,000 to 250,000 clones; around 83% were seen once. The sample taken for sequencing was PBMCs. These TCRs come from a woman in her forties or fifties in good health and CMV-seropositive.

V usage is TRBV28 and J usage is TRBJ1-1; D may be TRBD1 (6 bases). Germline CDR1 and CDR2: MDHEN and SYDVKM. This CDR3 spans 13 amino acids. V was pared by 5 bases and J by 10 bases, with 17 bases between. The CDR3 bases are TGTGCCAGCAGTCCTCACGGGGGGCTAATAGCTTTCTTT. Translation: CASSPHGGLIAFF.

The V call is TRBV6-1, the J call TRBJ1-2, with 7 bases that match TRBD1. Germline V gene lookup returns CDR1 MNHNS and CDR2 SASEGT. After removal of 7 bases from V and 4 bases from J, the junction contained 9 bases not matched to a gene. The length of the CDR3 is 14 residues. CDR3 DNA: TGTGCCAGCAAGCCGGGACAGCTATCCTATGGCTACACCTTC. Translating it yields CASKPGQLSYGYTF.

This chain uses TRBV4-1 with TRBJ2-7, with TRBD1 matching 9 bases. V was pared by 3 bases and J by 1 base, with 10 bases of the junction left unmatched. Germline CDR1 and CDR2: MGHRA and YSYEKL. This CDR3 comprises 17 residues. The chain's CDR3 is CASSHSRAGTGSYEQYF. CDR3 sequence (DNA): TGCGCCAGCAGCCACTCAAGGGCCGGGACAGGGTCCTACGAGCAGTACTTC.

The V call is TRBV28, the J call TRBJ1-6; 7 positions match TRBD1. Germline CDR1 is MDHEN and CDR2 is SYDVKM. The junction had 18 bases not matched to a gene; V was cut back by 2 bases and J by 11 bases. The CDR3 extends over 18 amino acids. CDR3 region: CASSLPWTGGLLRPPLHF. The CDR3 nucleotides read TGTGCCAGCAGTTTACCCTGGACAGGAGGTCTACTCCGGCCACCCCTCCACTTT.

The chain employs TRBV18 and TRBJ2-6, with 8 bases aligning to TRBD1. Germline CDR1 is KGHSH and CDR2 is LQKENI. This CDR3 has 17 amino acids. Trimming took 3 bases from V and 1 from J; bases not matched to a gene: 5. CDR3 sequence reads: CASSPLRTGSGANVLTF. In DNA form, the CDR3 reads TGTGCCAGCTCACCCCTCCGGACAGGGTCTGGGGCCAACGTCCTGACTTTC.

This clone has only a few counts. The chain combines TRBV4-2 with TRBJ2-3, with 12 bases matching TRBD2. CDR3 length: 17 residues. The J segment lost 3 bases and the V segment lost 4 bases, leaving 8 bases of the junction unmatched. The V gene's germline CDR1 is LGHNA and CDR2 YNFKEQ. The CDR3 coding sequence is TGTGCCAGCAGCCTAACTACGGGACTAGCGGGTACAGATACGCAGTATTTT. As protein: CASSLTTGLAGTDTQYF.

This clone was counted between two and nine times. The V and J genes are TRBV6-5 and TRBJ2-7, with 8 bases lining up with TRBD2. Germline CDR1 MNHEY, CDR2 SVGAGI. Germline trimming cut 5 bases from V and 4 bases from J; bases unmatched to any gene: 10. The CDR3 loop spans 15 amino acids. CDR3 loop: CASSREGASGYEQYF. CDR3 bases: TGTGCCAGCAGTAGGGAAGGGGCTAGCGGGTACGAGCAGTACTTC.

This rearrangement joins TRBV15 to TRBJ1-5, with D unresolved. CDR3 length equals 18 residues. Germline-derived CDR1 and CDR2 are LNHNV and YYDKDF (reference sequence). Trimming left V 2 bases short and J 3 bases short, with 20 bases between. This chain's CDR3 is CATSRPNGGSRANQPQHF. The CDR3 region has the DNA TGTGCCACCAGCAGACCGAATGGCGGGAGTAGGGCCAATCAGCCCCAGCATTTT.

This clone was seen a few times. A read error may produce the germline difference seen at one junction end. This chain connects TRBV7-9 to TRBJ1-1; D uncertain. This CDR3 comprises 12 residues. Germline V CDR1 and CDR2: SEHNR, FQNEAQ (reference sequence). CDR3 sequence reads: CSSSLENPVAFF. The CDR3 DNA reads TGTTCCAGCAGCCTCGAAAACCCAGTGGCTTTCTTT.

The gene calls are TRBV6-6 and TRBJ1-2, with 7 bases matching TRBD1. CDR1 MNHNY and CDR2 SVGAGI come from the germline V gene (reference sequence). The CDR3 sequence is 15 residues long. Trimming at V came to 5 bases and at J to 2 bases, leaving 8 bases not matched to a gene. CDR3 amino acids: CASSTPLTGNYGYTF. CDR3 bases: TGTGCCAGCAGTACACCTTTGACAGGGAACTATGGCTACACCTTC.

The chain links TRBV4-3 to TRBJ1-5; 9 positions agree with TRBD1. The V and J ends lost 1 base and 5 bases, in that order; junction bases with no gene match: 0. Per the germline V gene, CDR1 is LGHNA and CDR2 is YSLEER. This CDR3 is built from 14 residues. CDR3 residues: CASSQGTGDQPQHF. The CDR3 coding sequence is TGCGCCAGCAGCCAAGGGACAGGGGATCAGCCCCAGCATTTT.

This clone was detected a few times. The V call is TRBV11-3, the J call TRBJ2-1, with a possible D match to TRBD1 (5 bases). V was clipped by 3 bases and J by 4 bases, with 13 bases between them. The CDR3 totals 15 residues. Germline-derived CDR1 and CDR2 are SGHNT and YENEEA. The CDR3 bases are TGTGCCAGCAGCTTGTCAGGGCCGTATTACAATGAGCAGTTCTTC. Encoded protein: CASSLSGPYYNEQFF.

This rearrangement joins TRBV9 to TRBJ2-1; 9 bases line up with TRBD2. The V gene's germline CDR1 is SGDLS and CDR2 YYNGEE. The CDR3 has 15 amino acids. J gave up 7 bases and V 0 bases, and 5 bases lay outside the gene matches. CDR3 DNA: TGTGCCAGCAGCGTAGTAGCGGGGGTCGGGAATGAGCAGTTCTTC. Its protein product is CASSVVAGVGNEQFF.

The chain joins TRBV19 to TRBJ1-5, with 9 bases fitting TRBD1. CDR1 and CDR2 from the germline V gene are LNHDA and SQIVND (reference sequence). This CDR3 spans 13 amino acids. The trim removed 6 bases at V and 6 bases at J, leaving 3 bases unmatched. The CDR3 sequence: CASRGDRVQPQHF. The DNA of the CDR3 is TGTGCCAGTAGGGGGGACAGGGTTCAGCCCCAGCATTTT.

In regard to this clone: The sample contains more than one DNA sequence encoding this CDR3. The rearrangement uses TRBV28 and TRBJ2-7; 9 bases fit TRBD2. V trimming: 3 bases; J trimming: 4 bases; junction bases outside the gene matches: 4. The CDR3 sequence is 14 residues long. The V gene's germline CDR1 is MDHEN and CDR2 SYDVKM. The CDR3 nucleotides are TGTGCCAGCAGTTTGCGGCTAGCGGGATACGAGCAGTACTTC. It specifies CASSLRLAGYEQYF.

The chain uses TRBV5-1 and TRBJ2-6, with TRBD2 identical over 11 bases. Germline CDR1 is SGHRS and CDR2 is YFSETQ. The CDR3 runs to 20 residues. The trim removed 4 bases at V and 0 bases at J, leaving 12 bases unmatched. CDR3 loop: CASSLGSTSGAYSGANVLTF. The CDR3 bases are TGCGCCAGCAGCCTAGGATCGACTAGCGGGGCCTACTCTGGGGCCAACGTCCTGACTTTC.

The V gene is TRBV5-1, the J gene TRBJ2-5, with 14 nucleotides matching TRBD2. The CDR3 extends over 17 amino acids. The V gene end was trimmed by 4 bases and the J gene end by 5 bases; junction bases not matched to a gene: 10. Per the germline V gene, CDR1 is SGHRS and CDR2 is YFSETQ. CDR3 DNA: TGCGCCAGCAGCCGACTAGCGGGGGGGGCAGTGCGGGAGACCCAGTACTTC. Translating gives CASSRLAGGAVRETQYF.

The gene calls are TRBV6-6 and TRBJ2-7, with TRBD2 as a possible D gene (7 bases). CDR1 MNHNY and CDR2 SVGAGI come from the germline V gene (reference sequence). The CDR3 consists of 15 residues. V was clipped by 1 base and J by 4 bases, with 14 bases between them. The CDR3 DNA reads as TGTGCCAGCAGTTACTTAGGCAGGGGAGGGTACGAGCAGTACTTC. This sequence encodes CASSYLGRGGYEQYF.

This chain links TRBV6-1 with TRBJ2-5, with D perhaps matching TRBD1 (5 bases). The CDR3 totals 14 residues. The germline V and J ends were trimmed by 4 bases and 1 base, with 10 bases remaining between them. The germline CDR1 and CDR2 sequences are MNHNS and SASEGT. CDR3 residues: CASSGGSLQETQYF. The CDR3 nucleotides are TGTGCCAGCAGTGGGGGCAGCCTCCAAGAGACCCAGTACTTC.

The chain uses TRBV18 and TRBJ2-7; 7 bases agree with TRBD2. Looked up from germline, CDR1 is KGHSH and CDR2 is LQKENI. The CDR3 covers 15 residues. V lost 2 bases and J lost 1; bases outside the gene matches: 5. The CDR3 region is CASSPNRLASYEQYF. CDR3 nucleotide sequence: TGTGCCAGCTCACCAAATAGACTAGCTTCCTACGAGCAGTACTTC.

A few counts support this clone. The V gene is TRBV29-1, the J gene TRBJ2-7; 8 bases are shared with TRBD2. With V trimmed by 7 bases and J by 1 base, 6 bases remained unmatched. Germline V lookup: CDR1 SQVTM, CDR2 ANQGSEA. There are 13 residues in the CDR3. Here the CDR3 reads CSAELAVSYEQYF. The CDR3 coding sequence is TGCAGCGCCGAACTAGCGGTGTCCTACGAGCAGTACTTC.

This chain joins TRBV18 and TRBJ1-1, with D uncertain. V dropped 4 bases and J dropped 0 bases, with 9 bases sitting between them. The CDR3 loop spans 14 amino acids. Germline assignment: CDR1 KGHSH and CDR2 LQKENI. CDR3 amino acids: CASSLGILNTEAFF. The CDR3 DNA reads as TGTGCCAGCTCACTCGGTATCCTGAACACTGAAGCTTTCTTT.

J is TRBJ1-3 and V is TRBV7-2; tentatively, D is TRBD1 (6 bases). This CDR3 is 17 amino acids long. Germline CDR1 reads SGHTA; CDR2 reads FQGNSA. Trimming removed 4 bases from V and 2 bases from J, with 18 bases in between. CDR3 DNA sequence: TGTGCCAGCAGCTCGCCAGGCTGGGGGCAAACTGGAAACACCATATATTTT. Its protein product is CASSSPGWGQTGNTIYF.

The gene calls are TRBV28 and TRBJ2-7; the D gene is possibly TRBD1 (5 bases). CDR3 size: 16 residues. Germline V gives CDR1 MDHEN, CDR2 SYDVKM. Trimming took off 5 bases at V and 2 bases at J, with 19 bases between the two ends. For the CDR3, the DNA is TGTGCCAGCAGTCCCACAACAGGCGGCGTCACCTACGAGCAGTACTTC. This encodes CASSPTTGGVTYEQYF.

The DNA of the CDR3 is TGTGCCAGCAGCCCACCGACAGGGAGGTTGGCGCTGTTTTTT. This encodes CASSPPTGRLALFF. V and J are TRBV11-2 and TRBJ2-2, with TRBD1 as a possible D gene (7 bases). The germline V gene encodes CDR1 SGHAT and CDR2 FQNNGV. The CDR3 totals 14 residues. V shed 5 bases and J shed 13 bases, with 20 bases lying between them.

This chain links TRBV9 with TRBJ2-7; 8 bases line up with TRBD1. CDR1 and CDR2 (germline): SGDLS, YYNGEE. The junction had 11 bases not matched to a gene; V was cut back by 0 bases and J by 6 bases. The CDR3 spans 16 residues. The chain's CDR3 is CASSVGRLDRVTEQYF. DNA for the CDR3: TGTGCCAGCAGCGTAGGAAGGCTGGACAGGGTAACCGAGCAGTACTTC.

The gene calls are TRBV20-1 and TRBJ1-1; D gene uncertain. V was pared by 3 bases and J by 5 bases, with 7 bases between. The CDR3 covers 11 residues. Germline V CDR1 and CDR2: DFQATT, SNEGSKA (reference sequence). Here the CDR3 DNA reads TGCAGTGCTAGTCCTGTTACTGAAGCTTTCTTT. Translating it yields CSASPVTEAFF.